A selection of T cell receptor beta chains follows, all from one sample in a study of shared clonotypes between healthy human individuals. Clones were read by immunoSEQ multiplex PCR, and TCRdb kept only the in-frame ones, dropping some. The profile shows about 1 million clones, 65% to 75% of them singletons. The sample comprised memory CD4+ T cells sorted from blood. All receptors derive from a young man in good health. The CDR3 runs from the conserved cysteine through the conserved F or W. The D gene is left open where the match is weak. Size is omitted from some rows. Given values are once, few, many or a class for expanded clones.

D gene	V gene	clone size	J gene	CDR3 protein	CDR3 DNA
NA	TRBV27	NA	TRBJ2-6	CASSSLSGANVLTF	TGTGCCAGCAGTTCATTATCTGGGGCCAACGTCCTGACTTTC
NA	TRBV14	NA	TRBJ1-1	CASSQVGGYTEAFF	TGTGCCAGCAGCCAAGTTGGGGGGTATACTGAAGCTTTCTTT
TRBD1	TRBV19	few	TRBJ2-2	CASRAGGPGELFF	TGTGCCAGTAGGGCAGGGGGCCCCGGGGAGCTGTTTTTT
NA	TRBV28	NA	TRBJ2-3	CASSRSERRLLWYF	TGTGCCAGCTCTCGGTCGGAGAGACGCTTGTTGTGGTATTTT
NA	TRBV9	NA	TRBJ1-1	CASRDDTEAFF	TGTGCCAGCAGAGACGACACTGAAGCTTTCTTT
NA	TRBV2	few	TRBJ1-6	CASTGESSYNSPLHF	TGTGCCAGCACAGGGGAGAGCTCCTATAATTCACCCCTCCACTTT
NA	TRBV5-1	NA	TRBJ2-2	CASSLPPGLANTGELFF	TGCGCCAGCAGCTTACCACCGGGACTGGCGAACACCGGGGAGCTGTTTTTT
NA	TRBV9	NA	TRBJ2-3	CASSVATRWADTQYF	TGTGCCAGCAGCGTAGCTACGAGGTGGGCAGATACGCAGTATTTT
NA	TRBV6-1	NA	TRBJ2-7	CASRFELVTWEQYF	TGTGCCAGCAGGTTCGAGCTCGTGACATGGGAGCAGTACTTC
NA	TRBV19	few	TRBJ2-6	CASSIDRGPSGANVLTF	TGTGCCAGTAGTATAGATCGGGGACCCTCTGGGGCCAACGTCCTGACTTTC
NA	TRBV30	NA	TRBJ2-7	CAWSVGSTYEQYF	TGTGCCTGGAGTGTGGGCAGCACCTACGAGCAGTACTTC
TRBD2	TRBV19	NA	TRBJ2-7	CASSRGTSGVSYEQYF	TGTGCCAGTAGTCGGGGAACTAGCGGGGTCTCCTACGAGCAGTACTTC
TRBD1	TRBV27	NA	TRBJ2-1	CASSLSGTGSYNEQFF	TGTGCCAGCAGTTTATCGGGGACAGGGTCCTACAATGAGCAGTTCTTC
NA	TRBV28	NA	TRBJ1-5	CASSFIPGALSNQPQHF	TGTGCCAGCAGTTTCATACCGGGGGCACTTAGCAATCAGCCCCAGCATTTT
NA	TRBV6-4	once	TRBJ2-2	CASRGQTGELFF	TGTGCCAGCAGAGGACAAACCGGGGAGCTGTTTTTT
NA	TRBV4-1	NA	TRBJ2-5	CASSREKGPQETQYF	TGCGCCAGCAGCCGAGAAAAGGGACCTCAAGAGACCCAGTACTTC
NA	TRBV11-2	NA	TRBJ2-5	CASSPFWRGLETQYF	TGTGCCAGCAGCCCCTTCTGGCGGGGTCTGGAGACCCAGTACTTC
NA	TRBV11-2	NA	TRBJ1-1	CASSSLLNTEAFF	TGTGCCAGCAGCTCTTTATTGAACACTGAAGCTTTCTTT
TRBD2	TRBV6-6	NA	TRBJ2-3	CASSPGTSGRTDTQYF	TGTGCCAGCAGTCCAGGGACTAGCGGGAGAACAGATACGCAGTATTTT
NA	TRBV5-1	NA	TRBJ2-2	CASSLQGAGTGELFF	TGCGCCAGCAGCTTGCAAGGGGCCGGCACCGGGGAGCTGTTTTTT
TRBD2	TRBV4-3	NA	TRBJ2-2	CASSQRGLAGGPNTGELFF	TGCGCCAGCAGCCAAAGGGGACTAGCGGGAGGGCCAAACACCGGGGAGCTGTTTTTT
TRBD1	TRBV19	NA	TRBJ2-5	CASRKGAGETQYF	TGTGCCAGTCGCAAGGGGGCTGGAGAGACCCAGTACTTC
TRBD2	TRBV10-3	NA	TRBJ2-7	CAISEGRGTYEQYF	TGTGCCATCAGTGAAGGGCGGGGGACCTACGAGCAGTACTTC
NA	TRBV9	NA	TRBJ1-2	CASSDQEYGYTF	TGTGCCAGCTCCGACCAGGAGTATGGCTACACCTTC
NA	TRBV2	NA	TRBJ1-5	CASSPGTKSQPQHF	TGTGCCAGCAGCCCCGGGACAAAGAGTCAGCCCCAGCATTTT
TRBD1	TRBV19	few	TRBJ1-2	CASSTRIRQGDYGYTF	TGTGCCAGTAGTACGAGAATCCGACAGGGGGATTATGGCTACACCTTC
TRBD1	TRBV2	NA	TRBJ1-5	CASSEGGGGDQPQHF	TGTGCCAGCAGTGAAGGAGGGGGCGGAGATCAGCCCCAGCATTTT
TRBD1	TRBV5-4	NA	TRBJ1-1	CASSLDRGRPEAFF	TGTGCCAGCAGCTTGGACAGGGGGCGACCTGAAGCTTTCTTT
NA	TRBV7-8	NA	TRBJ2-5	CASSESGGRIETQYF	TGTGCCAGCAGCGAAAGCGGAGGGCGAATAGAGACCCAGTACTTC
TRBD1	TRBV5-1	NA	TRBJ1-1	CASSPGLGTGEAFF	TGCGCCAGCAGCCCGGGACTAGGGACAGGTGAAGCTTTCTTT
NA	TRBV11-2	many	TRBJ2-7	CASSTTAPEQYF	TGTGCCAGCAGCACGACGGCGCCCGAGCAGTACTTC
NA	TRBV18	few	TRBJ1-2	CASSPLQGTNYGYTF	TGTGCCAGCTCACCACTGCAGGGGACTAACTATGGCTACACCTTC
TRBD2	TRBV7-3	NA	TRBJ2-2	CASSSSGGTGELFF	TGTGCCAGCAGCTCTAGCGGGGGCACCGGGGAGCTGTTTTTT
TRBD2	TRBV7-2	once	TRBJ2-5	CASSPRGGRTKETQYF	TGTGCCAGCAGCCCGAGAGGCGGGAGGACTAAAGAGACCCAGTACTTC
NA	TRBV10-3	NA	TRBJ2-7	CAISESTVLTYEQYF	TGTGCCATCAGTGAGTCGACAGTTCTCACCTACGAGCAGTACTTC
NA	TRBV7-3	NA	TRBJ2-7	CASTPPGSSYEQYF	TGTGCCAGCACCCCTCCGGGTAGCTCCTACGAGCAGTACTTC
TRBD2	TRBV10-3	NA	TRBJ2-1	CAITPSGGANEQFF	TGTGCCATCACCCCTAGCGGGGGGGCCAATGAGCAGTTCTTC
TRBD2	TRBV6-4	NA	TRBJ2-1	CASSDSFGGLAQFF	TGTGCCAGCAGTGACTCGTTTGGGGGACTAGCGCAGTTCTTC
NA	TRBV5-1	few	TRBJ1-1	CASSGEWGTEAFF	TGCGCCAGCAGCGGGGAATGGGGCACTGAAGCTTTCTTT
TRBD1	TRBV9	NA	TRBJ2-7	CASSAGQGRQYF	TGTGCCAGCAGCGCAGGACAGGGGCGGCAGTACTTC
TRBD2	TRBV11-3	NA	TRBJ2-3	CASSPTGREGEKDTQYF	TGTGCCAGCAGCCCAACAGGGCGGGAGGGCGAGAAAGATACGCAGTATTTT
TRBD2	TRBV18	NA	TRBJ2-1	CASSPPVGGDEQFF	TGTGCCAGCTCACCACCGGTCGGGGGGGATGAGCAGTTCTTC
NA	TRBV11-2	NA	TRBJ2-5	CASSLGSGTVQETQYF	TGTGCCAGCAGCTTAGGATCAGGGACGGTGCAAGAGACCCAGTACTTC
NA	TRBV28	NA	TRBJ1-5	CASSWEGPQSQHF	TGTGCCAGCAGTTGGGAGGGCCCCCAGTCCCAGCATTTT
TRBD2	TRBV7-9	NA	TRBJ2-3	CASSLLAGGLRDTQYF	TGTGCCAGCAGCTTACTAGCGGGGGGCCTGAGGGATACGCAGTATTTT
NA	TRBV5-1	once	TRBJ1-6	CASSLAGGLDSPLHF	TGCGCCAGCAGCTTGGCCGGAGGGCTCGATTCACCCCTCCACTTT
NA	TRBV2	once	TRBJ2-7	CASRPSYSHLPSSYEQYF	TGTGCCAGCAGACCCTCTTATTCACATCTCCCGAGCTCCTACGAGCAGTACTTC
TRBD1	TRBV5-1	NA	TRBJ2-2	CASSPRTGNTGELFF	TGCGCCAGCAGCCCAAGGACAGGGAACACCGGGGAGCTGTTTTTT
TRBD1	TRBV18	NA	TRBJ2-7	CASSPGTGGSEQYF	TGTGCCAGCTCACCAGGGACAGGGGGATCCGAGCAGTACTTC